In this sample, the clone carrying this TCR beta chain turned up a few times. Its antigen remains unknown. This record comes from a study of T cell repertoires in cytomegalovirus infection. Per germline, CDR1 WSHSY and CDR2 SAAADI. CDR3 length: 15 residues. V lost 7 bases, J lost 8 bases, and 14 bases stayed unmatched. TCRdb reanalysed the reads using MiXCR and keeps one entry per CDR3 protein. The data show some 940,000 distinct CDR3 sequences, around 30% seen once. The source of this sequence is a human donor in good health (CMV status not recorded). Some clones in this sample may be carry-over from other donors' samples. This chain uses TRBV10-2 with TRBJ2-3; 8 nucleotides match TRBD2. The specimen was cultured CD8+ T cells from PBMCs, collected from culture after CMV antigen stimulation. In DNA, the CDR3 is TGCGCCAGCATCGGGCTAGCGGGTTCGGGGGGTACGCAGTATTTT. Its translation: CASIGLAGSGGTQYF.